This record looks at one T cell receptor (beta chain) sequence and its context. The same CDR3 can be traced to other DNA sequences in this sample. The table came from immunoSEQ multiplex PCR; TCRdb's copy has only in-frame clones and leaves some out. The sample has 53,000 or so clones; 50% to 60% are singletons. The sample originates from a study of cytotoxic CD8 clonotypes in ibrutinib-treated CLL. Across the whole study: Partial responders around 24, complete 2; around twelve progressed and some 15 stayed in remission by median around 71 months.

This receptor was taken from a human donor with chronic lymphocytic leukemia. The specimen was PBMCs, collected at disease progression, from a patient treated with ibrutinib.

This CDR3 is CASSLGDRGYTF. The CDR3 DNA reads TGTGCCAGCAGTTTAGGGGATAGGGGCTACACCTTC. This rearrangement joins TRBV28 to TRBJ1-2; D unresolved. CDR3 length equals 12 residues. In germline, CDR1 is MDHEN, CDR2 SYDVKM. V was shortened by 2 bases and J by 8 bases, with 9 bases between the two germline ends.